This T cell receptor beta chain appears in the sequencing data of a study of immune evolution from preneoplasia to lung adenocarcinoma. Patient tissue came from resections in Japan or China, 2014–2017. A word on this clone: Its antigen is unknown.

Points from the study as a whole: From normal lung to invasive adenocarcinoma, top clone frequencies appeared to decrease.

The length of the CDR3 is 15 residues. With 5 bases removed from V and 6 bases from J, the gap between germline ends came to 19 bases. Germline CDR1 reads SGHTA; CDR2 reads FQGNSA. Sequenced by immunoSEQ multiplex PCR; TCRdb stores in-frame clones only, minus some. In the table there are 10,000 to 13,000 clones, more than 70% of which are singletons. The receptor was isolated from a person between 70 and 80 years old with lung adenocarcinoma. The chain joins TRBV7-2 to TRBJ1-2; D call uncertain. Sequenced input: FFPE minimally invasive lung adenocarcinoma tissue. This CDR3 is CASSQTFRDTDGYTF. The CDR3 DNA follows: TGTGCCAGCAGCCAAACCTTTCGGGATACGGATGGCTACACCTTC.